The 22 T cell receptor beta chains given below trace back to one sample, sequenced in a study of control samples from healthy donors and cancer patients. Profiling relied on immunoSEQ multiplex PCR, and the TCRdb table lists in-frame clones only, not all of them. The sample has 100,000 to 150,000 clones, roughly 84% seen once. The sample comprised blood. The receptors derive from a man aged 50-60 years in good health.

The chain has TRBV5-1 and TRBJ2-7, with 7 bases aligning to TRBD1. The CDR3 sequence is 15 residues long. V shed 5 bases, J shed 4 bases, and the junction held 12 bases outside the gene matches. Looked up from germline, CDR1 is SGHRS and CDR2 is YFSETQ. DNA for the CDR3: TGCGCCAGCAGTTTTGGACAGGATGGGACGTACGAGCAGTACTTC. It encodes CASSFGQDGTYEQYF.

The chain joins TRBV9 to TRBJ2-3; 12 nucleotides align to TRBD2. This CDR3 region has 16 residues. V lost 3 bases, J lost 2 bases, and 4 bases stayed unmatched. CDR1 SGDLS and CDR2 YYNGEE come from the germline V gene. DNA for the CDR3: TGTGCCAGCAGCGGACTAGCGGGGGACAACACAGATACGCAGTATTTT. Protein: CASSGLAGDNTDTQYF. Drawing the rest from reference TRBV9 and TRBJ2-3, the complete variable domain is DSGVTQTPKHLITATGQRVTLRCSPRSGDLSVYWYQQSLDQGLQFLIQYYNGEERAKGNILERFSAQQFPDLHSELNLSSLELGDSALYFCASSGLAGDNTDTQYFGPGTRLTVL.

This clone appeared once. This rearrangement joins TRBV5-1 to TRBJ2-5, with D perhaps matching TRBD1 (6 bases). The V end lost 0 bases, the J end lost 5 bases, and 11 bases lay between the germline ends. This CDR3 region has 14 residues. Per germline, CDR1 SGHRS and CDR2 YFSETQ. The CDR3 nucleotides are TGCGCCAGCAGCTTGGACAGGGAGAGGGAGACCCAGTACTTC. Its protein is CASSLDRERETQYF.

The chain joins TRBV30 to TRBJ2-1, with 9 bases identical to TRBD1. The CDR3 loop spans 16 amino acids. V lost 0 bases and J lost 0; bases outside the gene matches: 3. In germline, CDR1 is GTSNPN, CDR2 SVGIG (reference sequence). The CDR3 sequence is CAWSVVGQGSYNEQFF. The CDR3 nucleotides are TGTGCCTGGAGTGTGGTGGGACAGGGCTCCTACAATGAGCAGTTCTTC.

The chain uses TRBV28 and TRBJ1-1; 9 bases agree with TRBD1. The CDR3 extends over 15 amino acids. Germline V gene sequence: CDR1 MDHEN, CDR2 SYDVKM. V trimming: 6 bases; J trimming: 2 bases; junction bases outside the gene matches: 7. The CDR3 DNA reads TGTGCCAGCAGGCGTCCGGACAGGGGAAACACTGAAGCTTTCTTT. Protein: CASRRPDRGNTEAFF.

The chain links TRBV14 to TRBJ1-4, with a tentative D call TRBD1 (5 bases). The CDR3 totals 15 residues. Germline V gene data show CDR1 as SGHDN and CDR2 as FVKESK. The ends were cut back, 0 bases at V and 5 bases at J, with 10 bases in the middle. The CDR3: CASSQDGARNEKLFF. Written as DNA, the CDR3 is TGTGCCAGCAGCCAAGATGGGGCAAGGAATGAAAAACTGTTTTTT.

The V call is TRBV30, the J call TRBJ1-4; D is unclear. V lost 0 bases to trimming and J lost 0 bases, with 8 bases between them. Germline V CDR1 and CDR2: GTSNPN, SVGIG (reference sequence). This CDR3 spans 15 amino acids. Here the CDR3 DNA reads TGTGCCTGGAGTGTTGTCTTCGCAACTAATGAAAAACTGTTTTTT. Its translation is CAWSVVFATNEKLFF.

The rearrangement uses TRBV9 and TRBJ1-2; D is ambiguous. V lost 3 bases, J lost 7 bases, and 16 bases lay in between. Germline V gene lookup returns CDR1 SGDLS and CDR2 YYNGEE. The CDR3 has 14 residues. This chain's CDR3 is CASSARDWMGGYTF. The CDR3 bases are TGTGCCAGCAGCGCTCGAGACTGGATGGGTGGCTACACCTTC.

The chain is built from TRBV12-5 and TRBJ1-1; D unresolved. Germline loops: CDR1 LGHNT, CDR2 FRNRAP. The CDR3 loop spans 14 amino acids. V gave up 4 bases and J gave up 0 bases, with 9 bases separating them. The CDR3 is CASGSDRMNTEAFF. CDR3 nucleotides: TGTGCTAGTGGTTCAGACCGCATGAACACTGAAGCTTTCTTT.

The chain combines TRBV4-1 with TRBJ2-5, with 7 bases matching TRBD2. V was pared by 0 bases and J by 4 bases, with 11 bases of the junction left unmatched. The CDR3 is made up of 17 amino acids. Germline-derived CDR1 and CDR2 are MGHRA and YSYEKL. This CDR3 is CASSQDGGGGYRETQYF. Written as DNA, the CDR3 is TGCGCCAGCAGCCAAGATGGTGGGGGGGGGTACCGAGAGACCCAGTACTTC.

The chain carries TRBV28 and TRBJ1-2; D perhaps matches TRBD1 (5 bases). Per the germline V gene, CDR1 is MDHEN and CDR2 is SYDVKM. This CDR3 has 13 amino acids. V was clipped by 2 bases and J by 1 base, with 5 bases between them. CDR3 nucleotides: TGTGCCAGCAGTTTAAGGGGTAACTATGGCTACACCTTC. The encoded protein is CASSLRGNYGYTF.

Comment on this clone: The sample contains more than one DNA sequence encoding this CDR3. CDR3 residues: CASSSGTYEQYF. CDR3 bases: TGTGCCAGCAGTTCAGGGACGTACGAGCAGTACTTC. The V call is TRBV12-3 or TRBV12-4, the J call TRBJ2-7; D is possibly TRBD1 or TRBD2 (5 bases each). The germline V and J ends were trimmed by 4 bases and 4 bases, with 8 bases remaining between them. The CDR3 has 12 residues.

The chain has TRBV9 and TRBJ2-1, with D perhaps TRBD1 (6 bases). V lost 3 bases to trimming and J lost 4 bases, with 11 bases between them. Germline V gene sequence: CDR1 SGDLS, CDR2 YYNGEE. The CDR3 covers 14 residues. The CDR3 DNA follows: TGTGCCAGCAGCGAGGACAGTACTTACAATGAGCAGTTCTTC. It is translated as CASSEDSTYNEQFF.

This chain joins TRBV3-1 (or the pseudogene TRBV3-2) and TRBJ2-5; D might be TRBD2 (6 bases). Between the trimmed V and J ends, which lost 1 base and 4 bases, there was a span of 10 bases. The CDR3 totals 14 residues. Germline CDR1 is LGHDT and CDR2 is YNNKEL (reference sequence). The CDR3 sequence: CASSQVGGRETQYF. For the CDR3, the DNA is TGTGCCAGCAGCCAAGTGGGGGGTCGAGAGACCCAGTACTTC.

This CDR3 is CSVRTNYGYTF. The CDR3 region has the DNA TGCAGCGTTAGAACTAACTATGGCTACACCTTC. The chain employs TRBV29-1 and TRBJ1-2, with D unclear. The V end lost 5 bases, the J end lost 0 bases, and 4 bases lay between the germline ends. There are 11 residues in the CDR3. Germline lookup yields CDR1 SQVTM and CDR2 ANQGSEA.

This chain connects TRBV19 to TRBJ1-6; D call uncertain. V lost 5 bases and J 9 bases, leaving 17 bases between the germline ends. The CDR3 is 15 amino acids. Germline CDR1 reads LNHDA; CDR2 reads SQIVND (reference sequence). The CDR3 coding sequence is TGTGCCAGTAGTGAGGACCGGCCCAGCGGTTCACCCCTCCACTTT. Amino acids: CASSEDRPSGSPLHF.

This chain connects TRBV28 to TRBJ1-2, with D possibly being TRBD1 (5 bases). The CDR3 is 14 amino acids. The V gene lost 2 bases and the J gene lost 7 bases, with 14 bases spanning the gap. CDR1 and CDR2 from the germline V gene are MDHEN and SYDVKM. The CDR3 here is CASSLQGFSSGYTF. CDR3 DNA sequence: TGTGCCAGCAGTTTACAGGGTTTTTCATCTGGCTACACCTTC.

The CDR3 region is CASSRDSTDYYGYTF. The CDR3, as DNA: TGTGCCAGCAGCAGGGACAGCACCGATTACTATGGCTACACCTTC. The chain couples TRBV6-5 to TRBJ1-2; TRBD1 matches at 7 bases. The CDR3 length is 15 residues. Per the germline V gene, CDR1 is MNHEY and CDR2 is SVGAGI. J was trimmed by 3 bases and V by 6 bases; bases with no gene match: 10.

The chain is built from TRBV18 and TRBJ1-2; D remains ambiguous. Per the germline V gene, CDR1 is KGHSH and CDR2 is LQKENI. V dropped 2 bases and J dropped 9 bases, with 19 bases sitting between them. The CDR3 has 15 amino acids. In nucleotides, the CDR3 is TGTGCCAGCTCACCAATCAAGACGGCCACGACGAGCTACACCTTC. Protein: CASSPIKTATTSYTF.

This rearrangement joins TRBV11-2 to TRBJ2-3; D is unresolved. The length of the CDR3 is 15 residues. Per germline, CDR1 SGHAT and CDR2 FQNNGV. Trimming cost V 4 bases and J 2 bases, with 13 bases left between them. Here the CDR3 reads CASSYTHTDTDTQYF. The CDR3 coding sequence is TGTGCCAGCAGCTACACGCACACGGACACAGATACGCAGTATTTT.

CDR3 loop: CASRTSGGIGYEQYF. For the CDR3, the DNA is TGTGCCAGCAGAACATCCGGGGGGATAGGCTACGAGCAGTACTTC. The rearrangement uses TRBV6-5 and TRBJ2-7; TRBD2 matches at 7 bases. The length of the CDR3 is 15 residues. V lost 6 bases, J lost 3 bases, and 11 bases stayed unmatched. Germline V gene lookup returns CDR1 MNHEY and CDR2 SVGAGI.

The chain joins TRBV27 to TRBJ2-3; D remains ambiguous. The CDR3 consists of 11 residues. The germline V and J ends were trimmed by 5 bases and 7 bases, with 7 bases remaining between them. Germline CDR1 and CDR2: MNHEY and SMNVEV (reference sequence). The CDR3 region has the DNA TGTGCCAGCAGTACTTGGAATACGCAGTATTTT. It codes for CASSTWNTQYF.